Listed below are T cell receptor beta chains from one sample, sequenced in a study of regulatory T cells in long-lasting Graves disease. TCRdb itself ran the multiplex PCR reads through MiXCR, one entry per CDR3 protein. The table shows around 500,000 distinct CDR3 sequences, with less than 15% occurring only once. The sample was also linked to a second study, of T cells in Graves' hyperthyroidism and ophthalmopathy.

The material was peripheral blood mononuclear cells (PBMCs), obtained at new diagnosis, from a patient treated with antithyroid drugs. The receptors originated from a man aged 25-40 years with Graves disease. Both conserved end residues are part of each CDR3. D genes are given only for firm matches. Clone size is stated in some rows and not others, as once, few, many or a class when expanded.

V gene	clone size	J gene	D gene	CDR3 protein	CDR3 DNA
TRBV15	many	TRBJ2-1	TRBD2	CATSRATLAGGYNEQFF	TGTGCCACCAGCAGAGCTACTCTAGCGGGAGGCTACAATGAGCAGTTCTTC
TRBV6-5	many	TRBJ2-1	-	CASSYNGRDEQFF	TGTGCCAGCAGTTACAACGGGAGAGATGAGCAGTTCTTC
TRBV11-2	many	TRBJ2-1	TRBD2	CASSLDLVSGQTEQFF	TGTGCCAGCAGCTTAGATCTTGTTAGCGGGCAAACGGAGCAGTTCTTC
TRBV6-2/TRBV6-3	many	TRBJ1-2	TRBD1	CASSYSPGTAKYGYTF	TGTGCCAGCAGTTACTCCCCCGGGACAGCGAAATATGGCTACACCTTC
TRBV28	many	TRBJ2-3	TRBD1	CASSLPRQGGTDTQYF	TGTGCCAGCAGTTTACCAAGACAGGGGGGCACAGATACGCAGTATTTT
TRBV6-2/TRBV6-3	many	TRBJ2-7	-	CASSSRGSTYEQYF	TGTGCCAGCAGTTCCCGGGGCTCAACCTACGAGCAGTACTTC
TRBV5-8	-	TRBJ2-7	TRBD2	CASSGTPGAAGGYEQYF	TGTGCCAGCAGCGGCACACCGGGGGCTGCGGGAGGGTACGAGCAGTACTTC
TRBV7-2	few	TRBJ2-6	-	CASSLEQERPSGANVLTF	TGTGCCAGCAGCTTGGAACAGGAGCGGCCCTCTGGGGCCAACGTCCTGACTTTC
TRBV2	many	TRBJ1-1	-	CASSVGRVTEAFF	TGTGCCAGCAGTGTGGGCAGGGTCACTGAAGCTTTCTTT
TRBV6-1	-	TRBJ2-1	TRBD1	CASSPQQGVYNEQFF	TGTGCCAGCAGCCCCCAACAGGGGGTGTACAATGAGCAGTTCTTC
TRBV7-8	few	TRBJ1-1	-	CASSALRENTEAFF	TGTGCCAGCAGCGCCCTTAGGGAGAACACTGAAGCTTTCTTT
TRBV12-3/TRBV12-4	many	TRBJ2-1	-	CASSSRGSSYNEQFF	TGTGCCAGCAGCTCAAGGGGGAGCTCCTACAATGAGCAGTTCTTC
TRBV10-3	few	TRBJ2-7	TRBD2	CAISPTVGGNEQYF	TGTGCCATCAGCCCTACCGTGGGGGGGAACGAGCAGTACTTC
TRBV27	-	TRBJ2-4	-	CASSLRGAKNIQYF	TGTGCCAGCAGTTTACGGGGGGCCAAAAACATTCAGTACTTC
TRBV9	many	TRBJ2-5	TRBD1	CASSLTGEETQYF	TGTGCCAGCAGCCTTACAGGGGAAGAGACCCAGTACTTC
TRBV7-9	many	TRBJ2-5	-	CASSRDTYQETQYF	TGTGCCAGCAGCCGAGATACGTACCAAGAGACCCAGTACTTC
TRBV9	-	TRBJ2-5	-	CASSAPYGKETQYF	TGTGCCAGCAGCGCACCCTACGGTAAAGAGACCCAGTACTTC
TRBV12-3/TRBV12-4	many	TRBJ2-2	-	CASALGAVTGELFF	TGTGCCAGCGCCCTTGGGGCAGTCACCGGGGAGCTGTTTTTT
TRBV28	many	TRBJ1-3	-	CASEEGGGGNTIYF	TGTGCCAGCGAAGAGGGGGGCGGCGGAAACACCATATATTTT
TRBV10-3	-	TRBJ1-3	-	CAISGRGSSGNTIYF	TGTGCCATCAGTGGCAGAGGGTCCTCTGGAAACACCATATATTTT
TRBV2	many	TRBJ2-1	-	CASIPGNHEQFF	TGTGCCAGCATCCCGGGTAACCATGAGCAGTTCTTC
TRBV5-8	many	TRBJ1-5	-	CASSSGVISNQPQHF	TGTGCCAGCAGCTCGGGGGTTATTAGCAATCAGCCCCAGCATTTT
TRBV5-4	many	TRBJ2-5	-	CASSLLAEETQYF	TGTGCCAGCAGCTTATTGGCGGAAGAGACCCAGTACTTC
TRBV3-1	few	TRBJ1-2	-	CASSLGAAEAYGYTF	TGTGCCAGCAGCCTCGGGGCAGCCGAAGCCTATGGCTACACCTTC
TRBV6-1	many	TRBJ1-5	-	CASGTGNSNQPQHF	TGTGCCAGCGGAACAGGGAATAGCAATCAGCCCCAGCATTTT
TRBV13	-	TRBJ2-1	-	CASSFPTGRNEQFF	TGTGCCAGCAGCTTTCCGACAGGGAGGAATGAGCAGTTCTTC
TRBV7-7	-	TRBJ2-1	TRBD1	CAGSLGGQGDEQFF	TGTGCTGGCAGCTTAGGGGGACAGGGCGATGAGCAGTTCTTC
TRBV19	-	TRBJ2-4	-	CASSIGSLAKNIQYF	TGTGCCAGTAGTATAGGATCCCTAGCCAAAAACATTCAGTACTTC
TRBV6-2/TRBV6-3	many	TRBJ1-6	-	CASSYSGQHNSPLHF	TGTGCCAGCAGCTACTCCGGGCAGCATAATTCACCCCTCCACTTT
TRBV12-3/TRBV12-4	many	TRBJ2-3	-	CASSFRAGVTDTQYF	TGTGCCAGCAGTTTCCGGGCAGGAGTCACAGATACGCAGTATTTT
TRBV3-1	-	TRBJ2-7	-	CASSYQQGYEQYF	TGTGCCAGCAGCTATCAACAGGGCTACGAGCAGTACTTC
TRBV27	many	TRBJ2-5	TRBD2	CASSLRLAGAPSQETQYF	TGTGCCAGCAGTTTACGTCTAGCGGGAGCCCCTTCGCAAGAGACCCAGTACTTC
TRBV20-1	many	TRBJ2-3	TRBD2	CSAVGTSKSLGATDTQYF	TGCAGTGCTGTCGGGACTAGCAAATCCTTGGGGGCCACAGATACGCAGTATTTT
TRBV5-4	-	TRBJ2-1	TRBD2	CASSLGLAANNEQFF	TGTGCCAGCAGCTTGGGGCTAGCGGCGAACAATGAGCAGTTCTTC
TRBV5-1	many	TRBJ2-3	-	CASSYRGSTDTQYF	TGCGCCAGCAGTTATCGGGGGAGCACAGATACGCAGTATTTT
TRBV6-2/TRBV6-3	many	TRBJ2-1	-	CASSYGLGAVEQFF	TGTGCCAGCAGTTACGGTCTAGGAGCTGTTGAGCAGTTCTTC
TRBV11-2	many	TRBJ2-5	-	CASSLLGNSGYQETQYF	TGTGCCAGCAGCTTACTCGGGAACAGTGGGTACCAAGAGACCCAGTACTTC
TRBV24-1	-	TRBJ2-3	TRBD2	CATSDQGSGRSFTDTQYF	TGTGCCACCAGTGATCAAGGTAGCGGGAGATCGTTTACAGATACGCAGTATTTT
TRBV2	many	TRBJ1-2	TRBD1	CASRTGGGYGYTF	TGTGCCAGTAGGACAGGGGGCGGCTATGGCTACACCTTC
TRBV5-6	few	TRBJ1-5	-	CASSLGGRASNQPQHF	TGTGCCAGCAGCTTGGGGGGGCGGGCCAGCAATCAGCCCCAGCATTTT